The TCR beta chain described here comes from a study of blood T cell repertoires in COVID-19. Trimming shortened V by 5 bases and J by 3 bases, and 14 bases separated the two germline ends. Germline assignment: CDR1 PRHDT and CDR2 FYEKMQ (reference sequence). CDR3 length: 15 amino acids. In the source study's methods: Researchers report that nucleated cell counts were estimated from reference gene primer amplification. Libraries were prepared by immunoSEQ multiplex PCR; TCRdb keeps only in-frame clonotypes and omits some of them. That table furnishes V, J and clone size, whereas the DNA furnished D and trimming. The data contain about 66,000 clones, around 92% of them singletons.

The clonotype comes from a man between 60 and 75 years old with acute or convalescent COVID-19. The sample was peripheral blood. The chain uses TRBV13 and TRBJ2-1; maybe TRBD1 (6 bases). The chain's CDR3 is CASSQQGGVYNEQFF. The CDR3 DNA is TGTGCCAGCAGCCAACAGGGTGGGGTCTACAATGAGCAGTTCTTC. Variable domain in full (rest from reference TRBV13 and TRBJ2-1): AAGVIQSPRHLIKEKRETATLKCYPIPRHDTVYWYQQGPGQDPQFLISFYEKMQSDKGSIPDRFSAQQFSDYHSELNMSSLELGDSALYFCASSQQGGVYNEQFFGPGTRLTVL.